The rows below give T cell receptor beta chains drawn from one sample of a study of T cell changes during pregnancy in multiple sclerosis. Clones were sequenced by immunoSEQ multiplex PCR, and TCRdb holds only the in-frame ones, with some missing. The data hold 120,000 or so clones, with roughly 92% observed a single time. The sequenced sample was peripheral blood, obtained before pregnancy. Receptors originate from a female donor with multiple sclerosis, enrolled in a pregnancy study. Each CDR3 is given with its conserved first and last residue. Fields, in order: clone size, V gene, J gene, CDR3 protein. Not every row has a clone size; where given, it reads once, few, many or a size class.

-	TRBV10-3	TRBJ2-2	CAISTGTGGTGELFF
-	TRBV14	TRBJ1-1	CASSQDLRKEAFF
-	TRBV19	TRBJ2-1	CASTSRDRGYNEQFF
-	TRBV10-3	TRBJ1-3	CAVGQGVSGNTIYF
once	TRBV11-1	TRBJ2-1	CASGPGQGGNEQFF
-	TRBV7-2	TRBJ1-5	CASSANAGFQPQHF
-	TRBV2	TRBJ1-5	CASRRDGPNQPQHF
-	TRBV29-1	TRBJ1-3	CSVQEGARSGNTIYF
once	TRBV2	TRBJ1-5	CASSTPGQGEGQPQHF
-	TRBV19	TRBJ1-5	CASSTTGGNQPQHF
-	TRBV4-1	TRBJ1-2	CASSQQGQRSNGYTF
-	TRBV27	TRBJ2-1	CASSLRRRGASYNEQFF
-	TRBV9	TRBJ1-2	CASSVTLQGFGGYTF
-	TRBV28	TRBJ2-1	CASSLAFSGAHNEQFF
-	TRBV7-9	TRBJ1-1	CASSSSDGGAFF
-	TRBV5-6	TRBJ1-3	CASSLPGQGAFGNTIYF
-	TRBV18	TRBJ2-1	CASSPPGSSYNEQFF
-	TRBV6-1	TRBJ2-2	CASIPRTGGTGELFF
-	TRBV5-1	TRBJ2-2	CASSSAGGLVDTGELFF
-	TRBV7-9	TRBJ1-3	CASSLAGLRGGNTIYF
-	TRBV7-6	TRBJ2-3	CASSFRAGGRIPDTDTQYF
-	TRBV27	TRBJ2-7	CASSLNPATAATYEQYF
-	TRBV29-1	TRBJ2-1	CSADRAGNEQFF
-	TRBV30	TRBJ1-5	CAWSPGTGSNQPQHF
-	TRBV5-1	TRBJ2-1	CASSTGDRGSMDEQFF
-	TRBV7-9	TRBJ1-6	CASSYGQGTPLHF
-	TRBV19	TRBJ2-1	CASRLTGAGRDEQFF
-	TRBV7-8	TRBJ2-1	CASSPVLAGEVGEQFF
-	TRBV5-4	TRBJ1-1	CASSLDRGTTNTEAFF
-	TRBV28	TRBJ2-2	CASSVDTGELFF
-	TRBV9	TRBJ2-3	CASTQGGGIGTDTQYF